One sample yielded the 29 T cell receptor beta chains listed below, sequenced in a study of EBV T-cell therapy then PD-1 blockade in nasopharyngeal carcinoma. Regarding treatment: AdE1-LMPpoly-expanded autologous EBV-specific T-cell therapy followed by anti-PD-1 nivolumab. Here immunoSEQ multiplex PCR was the method, and the copy in TCRdb shows in-frame clones only, minus some. The data hold 19,000 or so clones, with approximately 80% observed a single time. Their antigen targets remain unknown. The sample here was CD8+ T cells from blood, taken at day 0 from a patient whose treatment included autologous EBV-specific T cells and nivolumab. The receptors here all came from a man aged 35-49 years with nasopharyngeal carcinoma.

The chain has TRBV7-9 and TRBJ1-4; 7 bases map to TRBD1. V lost 6 bases to trimming and J lost 1 base; unmatched junction nucleotides: 2. CDR1 is SEHNR, CDR2 FQNEAQ, per germline (reference sequence). CDR3 length: 14 residues. The CDR3 nucleotides are TGTGCCAGCAGTGCAGGGGGAACTAATGAAAAACTGTTTTTT. It yields the protein CASSAGGTNEKLFF.

V is TRBV7-9 and J is TRBJ1-2; D perhaps matches TRBD1 (5 bases). Germline lookup yields CDR1 SEHNR and CDR2 FQNEAQ (reference sequence). CDR3 length equals 16 residues. The V and J ends lost 6 bases and 7 bases respectively, with 24 bases between them. CDR3 coding DNA: TGTGCCAGCAGTCCACACCCCCCGGGACTTGAGGGTGGCTACACCTTC. As protein: CASSPHPPGLEGGYTF.

The DNA of the CDR3 is TGTGCCACCAGTGATTTAGGGACAGGGGATACCGGGGAGCTGTTTTTT. Its translation is CATSDLGTGDTGELFF. This chain connects TRBV24-1 to TRBJ2-2, with 10 bases lining up with TRBD1. The CDR3 has 16 amino acids. The junction had 3 bases not matched to a gene; V was cut back by 1 base and J by 5 bases. Germline-derived CDR1 and CDR2 are KGHDR and SFDVKD.

The rearrangement uses TRBV10-3 and TRBJ2-1, with unresolved D. V shed 4 bases and J shed 2 bases, with 12 bases lying between them. The CDR3 contains 15 residues. Germline V CDR1 and CDR2: ENHRY, SYGVKD. CDR3 sequence reads: CAISGPGEPYNEQFF. The CDR3 region has the DNA TGTGCCATCAGTGGGCCAGGAGAACCCTACAATGAGCAGTTCTTC.

The rearrangement uses TRBV28 and TRBJ2-7; 9 bases agree with TRBD2. J was trimmed by 4 bases and V by 0 bases; bases with no gene match: 10. This CDR3 has 17 residues. Germline lookup yields CDR1 MDHEN and CDR2 SYDVKM. The CDR3 DNA reads TGTGCCAGCAGTTTATGGGCGGGGGGGCCGGAAGAGTACGAGCAGTACTTC. It specifies CASSLWAGGPEEYEQYF.

The gene calls are TRBV27 and TRBJ1-2; D possibly corresponds to TRBD1 (5 bases). The CDR3 has 15 amino acids. Germline CDR1 is MNHEY and CDR2 is SMNVEV (reference sequence). V shed 0 bases and J shed 5 bases, with 13 bases lying between them. DNA for the CDR3: TGTGCCAGCAGTTTATCCAGCGGGGGTTCGTATGGCTACACCTTC. Translating it yields CASSLSSGGSYGYTF.

The chain links TRBV7-6 to TRBJ2-5; D is possibly TRBD2 (5 bases). The germline gives CDR1 SGHVS, CDR2 FNYEAQ. This CDR3 has 15 amino acids. V was cut by 7 bases and J by 3 bases, with 18 bases left in between. CDR3 residues: CASTMNREAEETQYF. CDR3 DNA: TGTGCCAGCACCATGAATCGGGAAGCCGAAGAGACCCAGTACTTC.

The chain employs TRBV21-1 and TRBJ2-7. TRBV21-1 is given as a pseudogene. CDR3 length: 14 residues. In DNA, the CDR3 is TGTGCCAGCAGCAAAAAGACCGGCCGCTACGAGCAGTACTTC. It specifies CASSKKTGRYEQYF.

The table lists this clone with a few counts. This chain links TRBV6-1 with TRBJ1-3, with TRBD1 identical over 7 bases. The trim removed 2 bases at V and 4 bases at J, leaving 5 bases unmatched. The germline V gene encodes CDR1 MNHNS and CDR2 SASEGT. This CDR3 is 15 amino acids long. CDR3 loop: CASSEKGAGGNTIYF. DNA of the CDR3: TGTGCCAGCAGTGAAAAGGGGGCAGGAGGAAACACCATATATTTT.

The V call is TRBV6-1, the J call TRBJ2-5; 10 nucleotides line up with TRBD2. The CDR3 sequence is 15 residues long. The trim removed 0 bases at V and 2 bases at J, leaving 0 bases unmatched. Germline lookup yields CDR1 MNHNS and CDR2 SASEGT. The CDR3 DNA follows: TGTGCCAGCAGTGAAGCTAGCGGGGGGCAAGAGACCCAGTACTTC. Translated, it gives CASSEASGGQETQYF.

The CDR3 reads CASSHALAGSSYNEQFF. In DNA, the CDR3 is TGTGCCAGCAGCCACGCACTAGCGGGGAGCTCCTACAATGAGCAGTTCTTC. This chain connects TRBV3-1 (or the pseudogene TRBV3-2) to TRBJ2-1; 10 nucleotides agree with TRBD2. Trimming cost V 3 bases and J 0 bases; bases outside gene matches: 5. The CDR3 consists of 17 residues. From germline, CDR1 is LGHDT and CDR2 YNNKEL (reference sequence).

The DNA of the CDR3 is TGTGCCAGCAGCTTAGGCAGGGGTTCTAATCAGCCCCAGCATTTT. Amino acid sequence: CASSLGRGSNQPQHF. V and J are TRBV7-6 and TRBJ1-5; possible D gene TRBD1, 6 bases. The V gene's germline CDR1 is SGHVS and CDR2 FNYEAQ. Trimming removed 1 base from V and 4 bases from J, with 11 bases in between. The CDR3 extends over 15 amino acids.

The chain combines TRBV6-5 with TRBJ1-4, with 10 bases fitting TRBD1. The V and J ends lost 0 bases and 11 bases, in that order; junction bases with no gene match: 0. CDR3 length equals 13 residues. CDR1 MNHEY and CDR2 SVGAGI come from the germline V gene. CDR3 sequence (DNA): TGTGCCAGCAGTTACTCGACAGGGGGCAAACTGTTTTTT. Translating gives CASSYSTGGKLFF.

The rearrangement links TRBV28 to TRBJ2-7; 8 nucleotides match TRBD1. CDR1 and CDR2 (germline): MDHEN, SYDVKM. Unmatched junction bases numbered 2, after V lost 6 bases and J lost 1 base. The CDR3 length is 13 residues. CDR3 nucleotides: TGTGCCAGCAGCACAGGGGGATCCTACGAGCAGTACTTC. Amino acids: CASSTGGSYEQYF.

The genes are TRBV7-9 and TRBJ1-3, with a weak D call TRBD1 (6 bases). V was clipped by 6 bases and J by 4 bases, with 13 bases between them. The CDR3 runs to 14 residues. CDR1 is SEHNR, CDR2 FQNEAQ, per germline (reference sequence). The CDR3 DNA follows: TGTGCCAGCAGTTCGTGGGACAAAGGAAACACCATATATTTT. Protein sequence: CASSSWDKGNTIYF.

V is TRBV4-1 and J is TRBJ1-2, with 10 nucleotides matching TRBD1. Germline lookup yields CDR1 MGHRA and CDR2 YSYEKL. The CDR3 sequence is 16 residues long. Trimming cost V 4 bases and J 4 bases; bases outside gene matches: 9. CDR3 loop: CASSPIGDRGFYGYTF. The DNA of the CDR3 is TGCGCCAGCAGCCCCATTGGGGACAGGGGATTCTATGGCTACACCTTC.

The chain uses TRBV27 and TRBJ2-3; 7 nucleotides match TRBD1. Germline V gives CDR1 MNHEY, CDR2 SMNVEV (reference sequence). This CDR3 contains 16 residues. The V gene end was trimmed by 4 bases and the J gene end by 2 bases; junction bases not matched to a gene: 9. The CDR3 loop is CASSYLGTAATDTQYF. Here the CDR3 DNA reads TGTGCCAGCAGTTACCTAGGGACAGCTGCCACAGATACGCAGTATTTT.

The J gene is TRBJ2-6, the V gene TRBV6-2 or TRBV6-3, with D perhaps assigned TRBD1 or TRBD2 (5 bases each). V was cut by 2 bases and J by 4 bases, with 12 bases left in between. The CDR3 loop spans 16 amino acids. The germline V gene has CDR1 MNHEY and CDR2 SVGEGT. CDR3 protein: CASSYDGGSGANVLTF. The CDR3 DNA sequence: TGTGCCAGCAGTTACGATGGGGGATCAGGGGCCAACGTCCTGACTTTC.

The CDR3 spells CASTLSRGWPPNEQFF. In nucleotides, the CDR3 is TGTGCCAGCACCCTATCACGTGGCTGGCCGCCTAATGAGCAGTTCTTC. This chain uses TRBV28 with TRBJ2-1; D unresolved. The CDR3 consists of 16 residues. Germline assignment: CDR1 MDHEN and CDR2 SYDVKM. V lost 7 bases and J 7 bases, leaving 23 bases between the germline ends.

The V gene is TRBV29-1, the J gene TRBJ2-7, with D unclear. This CDR3 spans 13 amino acids. The V gene lost 5 bases and the J gene lost 0 bases, with 11 bases spanning the gap. The germline CDR1 and CDR2 sequences are SQVTM and ANQGSEA. CDR3 protein: CSVRDPSSYEQYF. The CDR3 coding sequence is TGCAGCGTTCGAGACCCTAGCTCCTACGAGCAGTACTTC.

The chain couples TRBV6-5 to TRBJ2-1, with D perhaps matching TRBD1 (6 bases). The germline V gene encodes CDR1 MNHEY and CDR2 SVGAGI. This CDR3 contains 15 residues. Trimming took 6 bases from V and 4 from J, leaving 16 bases between them. Here the CDR3 reads CASSRGQSVYNEQFF. The CDR3, as DNA: TGTGCCAGCAGCCGCGGACAGAGCGTTTACAATGAGCAGTTCTTC.

J is TRBJ2-1 and V is TRBV7-6; D perhaps matches TRBD2 (6 bases). Germline CDR1 SGHVS, CDR2 FNYEAQ. Trimming removed 5 bases at V and 1 base at J, with 12 bases between. The CDR3 is 15 amino acids. The CDR3 sequence is CASSGPGASYNEQFF. The CDR3 DNA reads as TGTGCCAGCAGCGGACCGGGAGCGTCCTACAATGAGCAGTTCTTC.

This clone was counted a single time. This chain joins TRBV29-1 and TRBJ2-3; D possibly corresponds to TRBD2 (5 bases). Germline values: CDR1 SQVTM, CDR2 ANQGSEA. This CDR3 contains 15 residues. V lost 2 bases to trimming and J lost 4 bases, with 16 bases between them. In nucleotides, the CDR3 is TGCAGCGTTGAAATCTTTAGCGAGTTGGCAGATACGCAGTATTTT. Translation: CSVEIFSELADTQYF.

The rearrangement joins TRBV7-9 to TRBJ1-2; D is undetermined. Germline loops: CDR1 SEHNR, CDR2 FQNEAQ (reference sequence). Trimming shortened V by 1 base and J by 3 bases, and 18 bases separated the two germline ends. The CDR3 consists of 17 residues. In nucleotides, the CDR3 is TGTGCCAGCAGCTTAGGCTCAGGTCGACTTACTGACTATGGCTACACCTTC. Protein product: CASSLGSGRLTDYGYTF.

The rearrangement uses TRBV13 and TRBJ1-6; 7 bases map to TRBD1. Per germline, CDR1 PRHDT and CDR2 FYEKMQ (reference sequence). J was trimmed by 7 bases and V by 4 bases; bases with no gene match: 4. This CDR3 has 14 amino acids. CDR3 in DNA: TGTGCCAGCAGCTCCGGACAGGAGAATTCACCCCTCCACTTT. The encoded protein is CASSSGQENSPLHF.

This clone has only one observation. The chain employs TRBV9 and TRBJ2-3; 7 bases line up with TRBD1. Trimming removed 2 bases from V and 6 bases from J; junction bases left unmatched: 3. The CDR3 runs 13 residues. Germline V lookup: CDR1 SGDLS, CDR2 YYNGEE. The CDR3 region is CASSVGTADTQYF. CDR3 DNA: TGTGCCAGCAGCGTCGGGACAGCGGATACGCAGTATTTT.

This clone was detected only a few times. The chain recombines TRBV7-9 with TRBJ1-2; D call uncertain. V was trimmed by 5 bases and J by 2 bases, leaving 12 bases between them. Germline CDR1 reads SEHNR; CDR2 reads FQNEAQ (reference sequence). The length of the CDR3 is 14 residues. The CDR3 region has the DNA TGTGCCAGCAGCCTCACGTTATGGAACTATGGCTACACCTTC. Translation gives CASSLTLWNYGYTF.

This rearrangement joins TRBV10-3 to TRBJ1-6, with D uncertain. The CDR3 runs 15 residues. Germline V gene lookup returns CDR1 ENHRY and CDR2 SYGVKD. V was clipped by 2 bases and J by 0 bases, with 5 bases between them. The CDR3 region has the DNA TGTGCCATCAGTGAGCCCAGCTCCTATAATTCACCCCTCCACTTT. It translates to CAISEPSSYNSPLHF.

The gene calls are TRBV9 and TRBJ2-2; 14 nucleotides align to TRBD2. The germline V gene encodes CDR1 SGDLS and CDR2 YYNGEE. CDR3 length: 17 residues. After removal of 4 bases from V and 1 base from J, the junction contained 3 bases not matched to a gene. CDR3 DNA sequence: TGTGCCAGCAGCCTGGGACTAGCGGGGGAGAACACCGGGGAGCTGTTTTTT. As protein: CASSLGLAGENTGELFF.